The TCR beta chain described here comes from a study of cytomegalovirus exposure and HLA in healthy donors. Germline assignment: CDR1 GTSNPN and CDR2 SVGIG (reference sequence). The CDR3 contains 16 residues. Trimming cost V 0 bases and J 4 bases, with 16 bases left between them. PCR amplification relied on 60 Vbeta primers (plus 13 Jbeta primers). TCRdb's copy holds only in-frame clones and misses some; the assay was immunoSEQ multiplex PCR. The top ten clones hold roughly 1.1% of a sample with 150,000 to 200,000 clones, about 80% of them seen once. The sample comprised PBMCs. This clonotype originated in a woman in her forties in good health and CMV-seronegative. This chain joins TRBV30 and TRBJ1-5; weak D call: TRBD1 (6 bases). In DNA form, the CDR3 reads TGTGCCTGGAGTGTATTTTACCCAGGGGAGAATCAGCCCCAGCATTTT. The encoded protein is CAWSVFYPGENQPQHF.